The 5 T cell receptor beta chains given below trace back to one sample, sequenced in a study of CD8 T cells in Susac syndrome. The RNA input was about 0.5 to 1 ug, and it was reverse transcribed with random hexamers. TCRdb reprocessed the immunoSEQ multiplex PCR reads via MiXCR and lists one record per CDR3 protein. Here the sample spans 140,000 to 150,000 distinct CDR3 sequences, approximately 94% being singletons. The material sequenced was CD4+ T cells from PBMCs. These receptors originate from a human donor with Susac syndrome.

The CDR3 reads CSAPPGYF. In DNA form, the CDR3 reads TGCAGTGCTCCCCCCGGGTATTTT. The chain has TRBV20-1 and TRBJ2-3; the D is unclear. Trimming stripped 5 bases from V and 14 bases from J, with 8 bases between. CDR3 length: 8 residues. Germline CDR1 DFQATT, CDR2 SNEGSKA (reference sequence).

The genes are TRBV12-3 or TRBV12-4 and TRBJ1-2, with 8 bases fitting TRBD1. J was trimmed by 8 bases and V by 5 bases; bases with no gene match: 7. The length of the CDR3 is 13 residues. The CDR3 DNA follows: TGTGCCAGCAGTCGTCAGGGGGCCGGGGGCTACACCTTC. It specifies CASSRQGAGGYTF.

J is TRBJ2-5 and V is TRBV6-5; TRBD1 matches 7 bases. Per the germline V gene, CDR1 is MNHEY and CDR2 is SVGAGI. The CDR3 contains 14 residues. After removal of 6 bases from V and 3 bases from J, the junction contained 7 bases not matched to a gene. This CDR3 reads CASSNRDSKETQYF. The CDR3 nucleotides are TGTGCCAGCAGCAACCGGGACAGCAAAGAGACCCAGTACTTC.

The chain uses TRBV20-1 and TRBJ2-1; no reliable D call. Germline V gene data show CDR1 as DFQATT and CDR2 as SNEGSKA (reference sequence). This CDR3 is 11 amino acids long. Trimming pared 4 bases from V and 7 bases from J, leaving 8 bases between. The CDR3 sequence is CSANLGNEQFF. The CDR3, as DNA: TGCAGTGCTAACCTAGGGAATGAGCAGTTCTTC.

The CDR3 protein is CSVEGLGQSEAFF. The CDR3 DNA reads as TGCAGCGTTGAAGGGTTGGGTCAGAGTGAAGCTTTCTTT. The rearrangement uses TRBV29-1 and TRBJ1-1; D is ambiguous. The V gene lost 1 base and the J gene lost 7 bases, with 13 bases spanning the gap. CDR1 and CDR2 from the germline V gene are SQVTM and ANQGSEA. The CDR3 covers 13 residues.